These T cell receptor beta chains were read from a single sample in a study of T cell responses to AZD1222 COVID-19 vaccine. TCRdb's table, derived via immunoSEQ multiplex PCR, lists solely in-frame clones and lacks some. The table includes roughly 120,000 clones, approximately 86% detected once. Sequencing was performed on peripheral blood, taken 28 days after the second AZD1222 dose. The receptor source for this set is an adult who received the AZD1222 COVID-19 vaccine. Both conserved end residues are trimmed from each CDR3. Fields, in order: J gene, D gene, V gene, CDR3 protein. The D gene is left open where the match is weak.

>TRBJ1-2|-|TRBV2
ASSRRGVVSGYT
>TRBJ2-1|TRBD1|TRBV19
ASSKGTGQNEQF
>TRBJ2-7|-|TRBV28
ASSLSGFHEQY
>TRBJ2-1|-|TRBV7-2
ASSLANEQF
>TRBJ1-4|-|TRBV6-2/TRBV6-3
ASSDGTTLDEKLF
>TRBJ2-3|-|TRBV5-5
ASSSELTDTQY
>TRBJ2-7|TRBD1|TRBV19
ASRETGSAYEQY
>TRBJ2-7|TRBD1|TRBV6-1
ASSEAPGQGYEQY
>TRBJ1-2|-|TRBV6-6
ASTLRGRPYGYT
>TRBJ1-5|TRBD1|TRBV4-2
ASSQERQGRNQPQH
>TRBJ1-2|TRBD1|TRBV7-2
ASSPGGDYT
>TRBJ1-4|TRBD1|TRBV11-3
ASSLGDRGEKLF
>TRBJ1-5|TRBD1|TRBV19
ASSGGQGRNQPQH
>TRBJ1-1|-|TRBV7-2
ASTFTSDTEAF
>TRBJ2-7|TRBD2|TRBV20-1
SASPSGGAYEQY
>TRBJ1-4|TRBD1|TRBV29-1
SGRDRVNEKLF
>TRBJ2-7|-|TRBV11-2
ASSFLRGRGGTYEQY
>TRBJ2-1|-|TRBV12-3/TRBV12-4
ASSLVNEQF
>TRBJ1-5|-|TRBV27
ASSPVQRNQPQH
>TRBJ2-2|TRBD1|TRBV10-3
AIRRGGTNTGELF
>TRBJ1-2|-|TRBV11-2
ASSQWMTDNANYGYT
>TRBJ1-5|-|TRBV18
ASSPPGDQPQH